The 14 T cell receptor beta chains listed next were all sequenced from one sample in a study of monozygotic twins with inflammatory bowel disease. TCRdb reprocessed the 5' RACE reads and keeps a single row for each CDR3 protein, giving no DNA. The sample has approximately 330,000 distinct CDR3 sequences; the top ten hold 2%. The sequenced material came from blood. These receptors were taken from a human donor with ulcerative colitis or Crohn's disease, or a healthy co-twin of an affected twin (not recorded which).

CDR3 loop: CASTRGGRTDMQYF. This chain links TRBV19 with TRBJ2-3; there is no DNA to check the TCRdb D call of TRBD2. This CDR3 region has 14 residues. CDR1 and CDR2 (germline): LNHDA, SQIVND (reference sequence).

V gene TRBV4-3 combines with J gene TRBJ2-7; TCRdb's assignment of TRBD1 cannot be checked, as there is no DNA. CDR1 and CDR2 from the germline V gene are LGHNA and YSLEER. The CDR3 consists of 15 residues. The CDR3 sequence is CASSQGTGSSYEQYF.

The CDR3 region is CASSLKREQETQYF. J is TRBJ2-5 and V is TRBV5-4; lacking DNA, the TRBD2 call made by TCRdb goes unchecked. This CDR3 has 14 amino acids. Per germline, CDR1 SGHNT and CDR2 YYREEE (reference sequence).

The chain carries TRBV2 and TRBJ2-1. CDR1 and CDR2 (germline): SNHLY, FYNNEI. This CDR3 comprises 15 residues. The chain's CDR3 is CASSESPYSYNEQFF.

The chain is built from TRBV10-3 and TRBJ2-1; there is no DNA to check the TCRdb D call of TRBD2. There are 17 residues in the CDR3. Germline V gene data show CDR1 as ENHRY and CDR2 as SYGVKD. The CDR3 protein is CAISEQREGRSGNEQFF.

The V and J genes are TRBV6-2 or TRBV6-3 and TRBJ2-7; TCRdb selects TRBD1, and the lack of DNA leaves this call unchecked. The CDR3 is made up of 15 amino acids. Per germline, CDR1 MNHEY and CDR2 SVGEGT. CDR3 loop: CASSYSRQADYGQYF.

V and J are TRBV20-1 and TRBJ2-4; there is no DNA to check the TCRdb D call of TRBD2. CDR1 is DFQATT, CDR2 SNEGSKA, per germline (reference sequence). CDR3 length: 14 amino acids. CDR3 residues: CSARSRGVANIQYF.

The genes are TRBV5-1 and TRBJ2-5. The CDR3 is 16 residues long. Germline V gene sequence: CDR1 SGHRS, CDR2 YFSETQ. The CDR3 loop reads CASSLANAGGQETQYF.

The V gene is TRBV29-1, the J gene TRBJ2-3; TCRdb designates TRBD1, a call that cannot be tested without DNA. Germline CDR1 is SQVTM and CDR2 is ANQGSEA. CDR3 length equals 15 residues. CDR3 sequence reads: CSVPPGRGNTDTQYF.

This chain connects TRBV18 to TRBJ1-1; with no DNA, the TCRdb D assignment of TRBD1 cannot be verified. The CDR3 runs 13 residues. The V gene's germline CDR1 is KGHSH and CDR2 LQKENI. CDR3: CASSPFGPSEAFF.

This sequence joins TRBV18 and TRBJ1-1; no DNA is available, so the TRBD1 call from TCRdb remains unchecked. The CDR3 totals 14 residues. The germline gives CDR1 KGHSH, CDR2 LQKENI. CDR3 sequence: CASSLSGAEGEAFF. The whole variable domain, filled in from reference TRBV18 and TRBJ1-1, reads NAGVMQNPRHLVRRRGQEARLRCSPMKGHSHVYWYRQLPEEGLKFMVYLQKENIIDESGMPKERFSAEFPKEGPSILRIQQVVRGDSAAYFCASSLSGAEGEAFFGQGTRLTVV.

The chain uses TRBV7-9 and TRBJ2-1; TCRdb picks TRBD1, but there is no DNA to check that call. Germline V gene sequence: CDR1 SEHNR, CDR2 FQNEAQ (reference sequence). This CDR3 is built from 12 residues. This chain's CDR3 is CASSLGVVEQFF. The full variable domain, its missing parts supplied by reference TRBV7-9 and TRBJ2-1, is DTGVSQNPRHKITKRGQNVTFRCDPISEHNRLYWYRQTLGQGPEFLTYFQNEAQLEKSRLLSDRFSAERPKGSFSTLEIQRTEQGDSAMYLCASSLGVVEQFFGPGTRLTVL.

The CDR3 is CATSPRGGYTDTQYF. The chain carries TRBV15 and TRBJ2-3; TCRdb returns TRBD1, unconfirmable since there is no DNA. The CDR3 consists of 15 residues. Germline assignment: CDR1 LNHNV and CDR2 YYDKDF (reference sequence).

CDR3 in amino acids: CASSQDGTVGPYGYTF. The V gene is TRBV4-1, the J gene TRBJ1-2; there is no DNA to check the TCRdb D call of TRBD1. Germline assignment: CDR1 MGHRA and CDR2 YSYEKL. The CDR3 spans 16 residues.